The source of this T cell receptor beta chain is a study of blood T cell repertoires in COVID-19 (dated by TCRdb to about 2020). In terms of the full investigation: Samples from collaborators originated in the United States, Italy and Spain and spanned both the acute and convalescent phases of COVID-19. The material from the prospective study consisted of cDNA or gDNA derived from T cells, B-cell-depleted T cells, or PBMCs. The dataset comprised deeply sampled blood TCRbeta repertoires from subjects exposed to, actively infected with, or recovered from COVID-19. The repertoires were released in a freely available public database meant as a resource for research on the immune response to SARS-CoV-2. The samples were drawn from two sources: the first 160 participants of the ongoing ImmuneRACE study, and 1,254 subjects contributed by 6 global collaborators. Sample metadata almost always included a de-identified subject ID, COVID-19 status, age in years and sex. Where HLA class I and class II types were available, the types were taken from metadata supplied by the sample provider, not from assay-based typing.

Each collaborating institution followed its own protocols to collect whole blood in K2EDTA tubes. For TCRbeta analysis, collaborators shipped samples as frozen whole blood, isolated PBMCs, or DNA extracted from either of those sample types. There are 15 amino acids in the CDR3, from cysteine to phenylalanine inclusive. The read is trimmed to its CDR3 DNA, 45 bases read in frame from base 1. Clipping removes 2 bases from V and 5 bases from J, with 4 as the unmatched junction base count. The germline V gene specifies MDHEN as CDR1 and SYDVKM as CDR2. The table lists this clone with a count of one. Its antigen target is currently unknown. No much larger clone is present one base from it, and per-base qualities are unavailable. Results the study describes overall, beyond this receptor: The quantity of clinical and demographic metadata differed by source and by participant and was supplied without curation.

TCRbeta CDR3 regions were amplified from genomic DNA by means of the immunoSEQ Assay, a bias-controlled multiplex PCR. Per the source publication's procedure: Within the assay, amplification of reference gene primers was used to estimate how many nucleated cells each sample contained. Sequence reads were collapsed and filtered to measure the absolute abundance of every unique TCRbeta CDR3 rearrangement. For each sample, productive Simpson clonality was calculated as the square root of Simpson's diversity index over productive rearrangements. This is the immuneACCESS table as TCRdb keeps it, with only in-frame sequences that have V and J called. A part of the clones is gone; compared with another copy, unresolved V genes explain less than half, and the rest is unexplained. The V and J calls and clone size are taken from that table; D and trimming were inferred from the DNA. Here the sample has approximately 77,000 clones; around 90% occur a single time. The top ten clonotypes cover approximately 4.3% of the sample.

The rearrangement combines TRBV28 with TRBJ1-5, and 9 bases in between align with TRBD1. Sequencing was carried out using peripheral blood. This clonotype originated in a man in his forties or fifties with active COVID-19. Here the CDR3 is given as CASSLNRGQDQPQHF. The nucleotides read TGTGCCAGCAGTTTAAACAGGGGGCAGGATCAGCCCCAGCATTTT.